A single sample gave rise to the 3 T cell receptor beta chains below, sequenced in a study of blood T cell repertoires in COVID-19. Profiling relied on immunoSEQ multiplex PCR, and the TCRdb table lists in-frame clones only, not all of them. The top ten clones hold less than 4.5% of a sample with about 240,000 clones, approximately 85% of them seen once. Material for sequencing was peripheral blood. The receptors were sampled from a man between 45 and 60 years old with acute or convalescent COVID-19.

The genes are TRBV12-5 and TRBJ1-5; D uncertain. V was trimmed by 0 bases and J by 0 bases, leaving 18 bases between them. The CDR3 has 19 amino acids. Germline lookup yields CDR1 LGHNT and CDR2 FRNRAP. CDR3 in amino acids: CASGLVPGSAHNSNQPQHF. CDR3 bases: TGTGCTAGTGGTTTGGTACCGGGAAGCGCTCATAATAGCAATCAGCCCCAGCATTTT.

V usage is TRBV5-1 and J usage is TRBJ1-4; the D gene is possibly TRBD1 (5 bases). Trimming shortened V by 2 bases and J by 5 bases, and 10 bases separated the two germline ends. The CDR3 totals 14 residues. Germline V lookup: CDR1 SGHRS, CDR2 YFSETQ. In DNA form, the CDR3 reads TGCGCCAGCAGCTTTGGGGAGGGGAATGAAAAACTGTTTTTT. The encoded protein is CASSFGEGNEKLFF.

The rearrangement links TRBV19 to TRBJ2-3; 7 bases align to TRBD1. This CDR3 has 15 amino acids. J lost 0 bases, V lost 4 bases, and 4 bases had no gene match. Germline V gene lookup returns CDR1 LNHDA and CDR2 SQIVND (reference sequence). CDR3 residues: CASSTGQRSTDTQYF. The CDR3 DNA reads as TGTGCCAGTAGTACGGGACAGCGAAGCACAGATACGCAGTATTTT. Full variable domain (remainder filled in from reference TRBV19 and TRBJ2-3): DGGITQSPKYLFRKEGQNVTLSCEQNLNHDAMYWYRQDPGQGLRLIYYSQIVNDFQKGDIAEGYSVSREKKESFPLTVTSAQKNPTAFYLCASSTGQRSTDTQYFGPGTRLTVL.